This T cell receptor beta chain is from a study of T cell changes during pregnancy in multiple sclerosis. Generated by immunoSEQ multiplex PCR, the TCRdb table keeps only in-frame clones and is missing some. Of nearly 110,000 clones in the sample, around 93% are singletons; the top ten hold 1.5% to 2%. This CDR3 spans 11 amino acids. The ends were cut back, 2 bases at V and 5 bases at J, with 4 bases in the middle. Germline V gene sequence: CDR1 MNHEY, CDR2 SVGAGI. Sequences were derived from peripheral blood, sampled after pregnancy. The chain couples TRBV6-5 to TRBJ2-7; D remains ambiguous. The TCR originated in a female donor with multiple sclerosis, enrolled in a pregnancy study. The DNA of the CDR3 is TGTGCCAGCAGTTACCTCCACGAGCAGTACTTC. Amino acid sequence: CASSYLHEQYF.